The 16 T cell receptor beta chains given below trace back to one sample, sequenced in a study of Graves' ophthalmopathy and Graves' hyperthyroidism. RNA transcripts were the source from which TCR beta CDR3 regions were amplified. First-round RT-PCR with HTBI primers preceded a second-round multiplex PCR. TCRdb reprocessed the multiplex PCR reads via MiXCR and lists one record per CDR3 protein. The repertoire consists of 650,000 to 900,000 distinct CDR3 sequences, with approximately 40% occurring once and the leading ten covering approximately 43%. Sequencing was carried out using peripheral blood. The origin of the receptors is an adult man with Graves' ophthalmopathy.

J is TRBJ2-5 and V is TRBV7-2, with 12 bases aligning to TRBD2. Trimming took 5 bases from V and 4 from J; bases not matched to a gene: 8. Germline V gene sequence: CDR1 SGHTA, CDR2 FQGNSA. The CDR3 loop spans 16 amino acids. Here the CDR3 DNA reads TGTGCCAGCAGCCTCCGCCCTAGCGGGGGGGGAGAGACCCAGTACTTC. Protein sequence: CASSLRPSGGGETQYF.

This chain links TRBV20-1 with TRBJ1-6; the D is unclear. CDR3 length equals 14 residues. Trimming took 4 bases from V and 7 from J, leaving 14 bases between them. Germline V gene lookup returns CDR1 DFQATT and CDR2 SNEGSKA (reference sequence). The CDR3 nucleotides are TGCAGTGCTAAGGCTGCTACAATGAATTCACCCCTCCACTTT. Translating gives CSAKAATMNSPLHF.

V and J are TRBV2 and TRBJ2-7; 12 bases align to TRBD1. CDR3 size: 13 residues. V trimming: 6 bases; J trimming: 7 bases; junction bases outside the gene matches: 4. The germline V gene has CDR1 SNHLY and CDR2 FYNNEI. CDR3: CASSGTGGHEQYF. In DNA form, the CDR3 reads TGTGCCAGCAGCGGGACAGGGGGCCATGAGCAGTACTTC.

As regards this clonotype: At one end the junction does not follow the germline gene, possibly because of a read error. V usage is TRBV5-4 and J usage is TRBJ1-2; D possibly corresponds to TRBD1 (5 bases). Per the germline V gene, CDR1 is SGHNT and CDR2 is YYREEE (reference sequence). This CDR3 has 14 residues. CDR3 amino acids: CVSSLTRAGYGYTF. The DNA for the CDR3 is TGTGTCAGCAGCTTGACCAGGGCGGGCTATGGCTACACCTTC.

DNA of the CDR3: TGTGCCTGGAGCACGGGACAGGGTAATGAAAAACTGTTTTTT. Protein sequence: CAWSTGQGNEKLFF. The chain joins TRBV30 to TRBJ1-4; TRBD1 matches at 9 bases. The CDR3 covers 14 residues. CDR1 is GTSNPN and CDR2 is SVGIG in the germline V gene (reference sequence). V trimming: 3 bases; J trimming: 4 bases; junction bases outside the gene matches: 3. Filled out from reference TRBV30 and TRBJ1-4, the complete variable domain reads SQTIHQWPATLVQPVGSPLSLECTVEGTSNPNLYWYRQAAGRGLQLLFYSVGIGQISSEVPQNLSASRPQDRQFILSSKKLLLSDSGFYLCAWSTGQGNEKLFFGSGTQLSVL.

The chain combines TRBV7-9 with TRBJ2-7, with D unresolved. With 4 bases removed from V and 5 bases from J, the gap between germline ends came to 6 bases. The CDR3 spans 11 residues. Germline CDR1 is SEHNR and CDR2 is FQNEAQ (reference sequence). CDR3 amino acids: CASSSHDEQYF. The DNA for the CDR3 is TGTGCCAGCAGCTCTCACGACGAGCAGTACTTC.

This clonotype was detected only a few times. This chain uses TRBV6-5 with TRBJ1-4; a weak D match, TRBD1 (5 bases). This CDR3 spans 14 amino acids. In germline, CDR1 is MNHEY, CDR2 SVGAGI. V was trimmed by 8 bases and J by 4 bases, leaving 14 bases between them. Here the CDR3 reads CASGQGGFNEKLFF. As DNA, the CDR3 is TGTGCCAGCGGCCAGGGCGGATTTAATGAAAAACTGTTTTTT.

CDR3 DNA: TGTGCCAGCAGCACCTATTCAATCCAGTTGAACACTGAAGCTTTCTTT. Protein: CASSTYSIQLNTEAFF. The V gene is TRBV7-9, the J gene TRBJ1-1; unclear D gene. Germline-derived CDR1 and CDR2 are SEHNR and FQNEAQ (reference sequence). There are 16 residues in the CDR3. Trimming cost V 5 bases and J 0 bases, with 16 bases left between them.

V usage is TRBV20-1 and J usage is TRBJ2-5; 12 bases agree with TRBD2. V dropped 6 bases and J dropped 5; count of bases not matched to a gene: 10. The germline gives CDR1 DFQATT, CDR2 SNEGSKA (reference sequence). The CDR3 is made up of 15 amino acids. DNA of the CDR3: TGCAGTGCCAGAACGCTAGCGGGAGGGCGGGAGACCCAGTACTTC. It codes for CSARTLAGGRETQYF.

The chain employs TRBV9 and TRBJ2-7, with D maybe TRBD2 (5 bases). The CDR3 length is 14 residues. V lost 6 bases, J lost 0 bases, and 13 bases lay in between. Germline values: CDR1 SGDLS, CDR2 YYNGEE. In nucleotides, the CDR3 is TGTGCCAGCAAAAGTCTTGGGAGCTCCTACGAGCAGTACTTC. Translation gives CASKSLGSSYEQYF.

This clonotype was detected many times. The chain joins TRBV7-6 to TRBJ2-6; TRBD1 agrees at 7 bases. The CDR3 sequence is 16 residues long. Germline-derived CDR1 and CDR2 are SGHVS and FNYEAQ. J gave up 2 bases and V 11 bases, and 12 bases lay outside the gene matches. For the CDR3, the DNA is TGTGCCGGATCCCGAGTAGGGGGCGCTGGGGCCAACGTCCTGACTTTC. Its translation is CAGSRVGGAGANVLTF.

The rearrangement links TRBV3-1 to TRBJ2-7; no reliable D call. Germline-derived CDR1 and CDR2 are LGHDT and YNNKEL (reference sequence). CDR3 size: 14 residues. The V end was cut by 2 bases, the J end by 1 base, with 9 bases between. CDR3 in amino acids: CASSQSASSYEQYF. In DNA form, the CDR3 reads TGTGCCAGCAGCCAATCCGCCTCATCCTACGAGCAGTACTTC.

This clonotype has a count of ten or more. This sequence joins TRBV2 and TRBJ2-5; D is uncertain. The germline V and J ends were trimmed by 1 base and 0 bases, with 6 bases remaining between them. This CDR3 region has 14 residues. Germline V CDR1 and CDR2: SNHLY, FYNNEI. Here the CDR3 reads CASSEETYQETQYF. The CDR3 region has the DNA TGTGCCAGCAGTGAAGAGACGTACCAAGAGACCCAGTACTTC.

At least ten counts were recorded for this clonotype. The V call is TRBV29-1, the J call TRBJ2-3, with D perhaps matching TRBD1 (5 bases). Deletions cut 3 bases from V and 4 bases from J, with 8 bases between. The CDR3 extends over 12 amino acids. The germline gives CDR1 SQVTM, CDR2 ANQGSEA. The CDR3 DNA sequence: TGCAGCGTTGACAGGGCGGCAGATACGCAGTATTTT. Translated: CSVDRAADTQYF.

The genes are TRBV25-1 and TRBJ2-1; D possibly corresponds to TRBD2 (5 bases). Germline V lookup: CDR1 MGHDK, CDR2 SYGVNS. The CDR3 runs 13 residues. Deletions cut 10 bases from V and 0 bases from J, with 10 bases between. In DNA, the CDR3 is TGTGCCACCGTTAGCGACTCCTACAATGAGCAGTTCTTC. Amino acids: CATVSDSYNEQFF.

This clonotype has at least ten counts. This chain links TRBV25-1 with TRBJ1-6, with a weak D call TRBD1 (5 bases). Trimming shortened V by 0 bases and J by 13 bases, and 7 bases separated the two germline ends. This CDR3 has 12 residues. CDR1 is MGHDK, CDR2 SYGVNS, per germline. The CDR3 sequence is CASSEYRGPLHF. The CDR3 DNA reads TGTGCCAGCAGTGAATACCGGGGGCCCCTCCACTTT. Full variable domain (remainder filled in from reference TRBV25-1 and TRBJ1-6): EADIYQTPRYLVIGTGKKITLECSQTMGHDKMYWYQQDPGMELHLIHYSYGVNSTEKGDLSSESTVSRIRTEHFPLTLESARPSHTSQYLCASSEYRGPLHFGNGTRLTVT.